The T cell receptor beta chain under discussion was sequenced for a study of blood T cell repertoires in COVID-19. Study information: COVID-19 samples collected from the United States, Italy and Spain covered acute and convalescent phases. Sample material is recorded as cDNA or gDNA derived from T cells, B-cell-depleted T cells, or PBMCs.

Seattle patients were enrolled during active infection and followed longitudinally. This clone was recorded only once. This CDR3 contains 16 residues. Germline assignment: CDR1 SGHTA and CDR2 FQGNSA. V was clipped by 1 base and J by 6 bases, with 16 bases between them. Generated by immunoSEQ multiplex PCR, the TCRdb table keeps only in-frame clones and is missing some. This table has 150,000 or so clones, around 84% appearing once. The J gene is TRBJ1-5, the V gene TRBV7-2; the D is unclear. Sequencing was carried out using peripheral blood. This clonotype was sampled from a man in his 60s with COVID-19, enrolled during active disease. In DNA form, the CDR3 reads TGTGCCAGCAGCTTAGTGGGTCAGCTATCGGGTCAGCCCCAGCATTTT. This translates into CASSLVGQLSGQPQHF.